The 3 T cell receptor beta chains listed next were all sequenced from one sample in a study of blood T cells in healthy people across ages. A second 7 to 11 cycle PCR used barcoded and J-beta primers. MiXCR was run by TCRdb on the 5' RACE reads, yielding one entry per CDR3 protein. The sample holds some 780,000 distinct CDR3 sequences, roughly three fifths seen once. Material: blood. These receptor sequences come from a man aged 35-49 years in good health.

The J gene is TRBJ2-7, the V gene TRBV7-6; perhaps TRBD1 as D (5 bases). Per germline, CDR1 SGHVS and CDR2 FNYEAQ. The CDR3 sequence is 14 residues long. V lost 6 bases, J lost 2 bases, and 14 bases lay in between. This CDR3 is CASRLSDTAYEQYF. The CDR3 DNA reads as TGTGCCAGCAGGCTATCGGACACCGCCTACGAGCAGTACTTC.

This clonotype came up a few times. V gene TRBV20-1 combines with J gene TRBJ2-3; D is ambiguous. This CDR3 region has 14 residues. Looked up from germline, CDR1 is DFQATT and CDR2 is SNEGSKA (reference sequence). V shed 1 base and J shed 0 bases, with 8 bases lying between them. Here the CDR3 reads CSARAVTSTDTQYF. CDR3 coding DNA: TGCAGTGCTAGAGCCGTTACTAGCACAGATACGCAGTATTTT.

This chain joins TRBV10-3 and TRBJ2-1; D may match TRBD1 or TRBD2 (5 bases each). CDR3 size: 17 residues. The germline gives CDR1 ENHRY, CDR2 SYGVKD. V was cut by 3 bases and J by 0 bases, with 15 bases left in between. The CDR3 loop reads CAISDGGRGGSYNEQFF. The CDR3 DNA reads TGTGCCATCAGTGACGGAGGCCGTGGGGGCTCCTACAATGAGCAGTTCTTC.